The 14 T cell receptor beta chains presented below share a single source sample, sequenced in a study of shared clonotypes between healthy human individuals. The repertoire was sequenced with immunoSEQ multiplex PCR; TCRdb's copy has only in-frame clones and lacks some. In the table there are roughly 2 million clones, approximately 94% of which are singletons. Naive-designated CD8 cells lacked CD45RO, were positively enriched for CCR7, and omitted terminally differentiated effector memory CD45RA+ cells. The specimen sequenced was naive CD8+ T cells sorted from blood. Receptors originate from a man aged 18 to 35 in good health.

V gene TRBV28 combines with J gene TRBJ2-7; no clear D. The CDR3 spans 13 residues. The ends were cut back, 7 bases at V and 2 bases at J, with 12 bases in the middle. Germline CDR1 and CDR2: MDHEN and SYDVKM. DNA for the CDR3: TGTGCCAGCACCTCCGAAGGACCCTACGAGCAGTACTTC. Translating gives CASTSEGPYEQYF.

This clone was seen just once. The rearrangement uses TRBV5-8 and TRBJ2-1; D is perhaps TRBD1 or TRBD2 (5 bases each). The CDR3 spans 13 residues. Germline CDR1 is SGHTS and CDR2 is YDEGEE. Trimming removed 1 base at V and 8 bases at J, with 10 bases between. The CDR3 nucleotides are TGTGCCAGCAGCTTGAGAGGGGCGGATGAGCAGTTCTTC. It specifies CASSLRGADEQFF. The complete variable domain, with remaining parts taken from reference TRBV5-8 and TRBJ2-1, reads EAGVTQSPTHLIKTRGQQATLRCSPISGHTSVYWYQQALGLGLQFLLWYDEGEERNRGNFPPRFSGRQFPNYSSELNVNALELEDSALYLCASSLRGADEQFFGPGTRLTVL.

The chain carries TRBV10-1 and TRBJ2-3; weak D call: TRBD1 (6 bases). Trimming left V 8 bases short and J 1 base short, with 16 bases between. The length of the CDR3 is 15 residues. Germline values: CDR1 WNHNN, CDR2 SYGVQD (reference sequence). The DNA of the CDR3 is TGCGCCAGCGCTTCGGACAGCGACGGCACAGATACGCAGTATTTT. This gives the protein CASASDSDGTDTQYF.

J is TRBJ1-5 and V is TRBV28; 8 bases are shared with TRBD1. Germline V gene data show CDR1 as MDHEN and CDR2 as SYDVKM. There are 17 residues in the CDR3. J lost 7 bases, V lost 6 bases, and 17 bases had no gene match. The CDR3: CASSQGTLTGEEQPQHF. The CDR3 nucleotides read TGTGCCAGCAGCCAGGGGACCCTGACAGGGGAGGAGCAGCCCCAGCATTTT.

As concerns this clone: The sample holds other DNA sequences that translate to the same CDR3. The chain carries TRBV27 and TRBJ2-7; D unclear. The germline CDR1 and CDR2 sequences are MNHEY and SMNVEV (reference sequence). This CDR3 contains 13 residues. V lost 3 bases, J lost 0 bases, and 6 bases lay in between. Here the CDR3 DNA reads TGTGCCAGCAGTTTTAGTCACTCCTACGAGCAGTACTTC. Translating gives CASSFSHSYEQYF.

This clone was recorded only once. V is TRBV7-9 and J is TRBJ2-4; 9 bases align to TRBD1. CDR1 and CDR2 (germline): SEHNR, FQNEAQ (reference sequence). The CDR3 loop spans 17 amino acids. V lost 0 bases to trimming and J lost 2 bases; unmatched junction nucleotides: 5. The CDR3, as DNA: TGTGCCAGCAGCTTAGCGACAGGACAGGGGACCAAAAACATTCAGTACTTC. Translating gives CASSLATGQGTKNIQYF.

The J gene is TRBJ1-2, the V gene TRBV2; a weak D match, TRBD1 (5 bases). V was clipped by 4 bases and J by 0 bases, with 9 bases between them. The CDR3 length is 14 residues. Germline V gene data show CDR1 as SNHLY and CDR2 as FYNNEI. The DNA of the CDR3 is TGTGCCAGCAGTGCAGGGTTCACTAACTATGGCTACACCTTC. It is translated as CASSAGFTNYGYTF.

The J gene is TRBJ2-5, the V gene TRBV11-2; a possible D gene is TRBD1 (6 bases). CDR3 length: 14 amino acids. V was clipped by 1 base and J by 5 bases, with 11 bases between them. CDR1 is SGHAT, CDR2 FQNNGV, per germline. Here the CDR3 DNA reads TGTGCCAGCAGCTTAGTTGGAAGGGGGGAGACCCAGTACTTC. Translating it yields CASSLVGRGETQYF. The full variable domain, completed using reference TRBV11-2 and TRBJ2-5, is EAGVAQSPRYKIIEKRQSVAFWCNPISGHATLYWYQQILGQGPKLLIQFQNNGVVDDSQLPKDRFSAERLKGVDSTLKIQPAKLEDSAVYLCASSLVGRGETQYFGPGTRLLVL.

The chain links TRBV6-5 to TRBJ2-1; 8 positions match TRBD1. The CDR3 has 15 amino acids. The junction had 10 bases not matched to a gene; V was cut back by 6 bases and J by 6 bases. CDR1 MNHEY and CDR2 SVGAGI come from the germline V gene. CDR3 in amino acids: CASSLGGQVANEQFF. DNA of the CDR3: TGTGCCAGCAGCTTGGGGGGACAGGTGGCCAATGAGCAGTTCTTC.

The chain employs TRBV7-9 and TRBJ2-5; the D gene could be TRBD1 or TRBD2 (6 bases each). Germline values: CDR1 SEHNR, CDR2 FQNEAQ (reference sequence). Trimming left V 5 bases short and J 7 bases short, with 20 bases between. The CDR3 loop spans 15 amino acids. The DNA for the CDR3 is TGTGCCAGCAGCACGGGGGAACAGGGTTTTGGGACCCAGTACTTC. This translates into CASSTGEQGFGTQYF.

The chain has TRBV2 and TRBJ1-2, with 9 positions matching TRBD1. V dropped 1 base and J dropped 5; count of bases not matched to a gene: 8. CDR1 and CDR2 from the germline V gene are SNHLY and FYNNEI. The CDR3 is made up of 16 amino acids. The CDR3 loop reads CASSEGPTGGPYGYTF. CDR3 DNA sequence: TGTGCCAGCAGTGAAGGTCCGACAGGGGGTCCATATGGCTACACCTTC.

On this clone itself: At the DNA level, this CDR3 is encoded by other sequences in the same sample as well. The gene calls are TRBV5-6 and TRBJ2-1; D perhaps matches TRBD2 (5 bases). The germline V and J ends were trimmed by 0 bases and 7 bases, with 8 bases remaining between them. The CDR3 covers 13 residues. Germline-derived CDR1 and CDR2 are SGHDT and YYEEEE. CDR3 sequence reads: CASSLGGPNEQFF. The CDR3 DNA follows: TGTGCCAGCAGCTTGGGAGGGCCGAATGAGCAGTTCTTC.

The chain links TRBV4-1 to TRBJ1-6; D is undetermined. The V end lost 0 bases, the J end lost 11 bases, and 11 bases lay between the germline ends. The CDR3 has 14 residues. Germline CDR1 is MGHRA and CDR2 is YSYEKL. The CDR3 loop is CASSQDRAGTPLHF. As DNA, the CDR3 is TGCGCCAGCAGCCAAGATAGGGCGGGAACACCCCTCCACTTT.

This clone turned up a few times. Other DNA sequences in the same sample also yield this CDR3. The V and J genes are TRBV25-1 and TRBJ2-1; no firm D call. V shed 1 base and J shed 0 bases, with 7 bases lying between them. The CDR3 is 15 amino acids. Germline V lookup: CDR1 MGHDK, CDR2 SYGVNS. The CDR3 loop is CASSEWGSSYNEQFF. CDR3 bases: TGTGCCAGCAGTGAATGGGGTAGCTCCTACAATGAGCAGTTCTTC.